There are many counts of the clone carrying this TCR beta chain. The record originates from a study of neurological immune-mediated disorders. TCRdb itself ran the 5' RACE reads through MiXCR, one entry per CDR3 protein. The repertoire includes 20,000 to 25,000 distinct CDR3 sequences, approximately 6.2% of them detected once, and 35% to 55% sits in the top ten. The receptor was isolated from a man younger than 30 in good health. Sequencing was performed on CD8+ T cells from blood.

The CDR3 nucleotides read TGTGCCAGCAGCTTAGATGTGACCTACGAGCAGTACTTC. Encoded protein: CASSLDVTYEQYF. The V gene is TRBV7-6, the J gene TRBJ2-7; D remains ambiguous. Trimming left V 1 base short and J 2 bases short, with 6 bases between. This CDR3 spans 13 amino acids. Per germline, CDR1 SGHVS and CDR2 FNYEAQ.